These T cell receptor beta chains were read from a single sample in a study of neurological immune-mediated disorders. TCRdb processed the 5' RACE reads anew with MiXCR; each CDR3 protein has one entry. The table lists 60,000 or so distinct CDR3 sequences, 3% to 4% of them singletons, with approximately 7.1% in the top ten. The sequenced sample consisted of PBMCs. Receptors were obtained from a woman aged 55-70 years with multiple sclerosis. Each CDR3 is given with its conserved first and last residue. D genes are given only for firm matches. Only part of the rows carry a size: once, few, many, or a class if the clone is expanded.

TRBV27	many	TRBD1	TRBJ1-6	TGTGCCAGCAGTTACCTCGACAGGGGACGGGGTTCACCCCTCCACTTT	CASSYLDRGRGSPLHF
TRBV29-1	many	TRBD1	TRBJ1-2	TGCAGCGCTCTAGGAGACCCGGAAGGACAGGGGGCCTATGGCTACACCTTC	CSALGDPEGQGAYGYTF
TRBV28	many	TRBD2	TRBJ2-5	TGTGCCAGCAGCATTAGGCTAGCGGGATTGTCAAAGACCCAGTACTTC	CASSIRLAGLSKTQYF
TRBV5-1	.	TRBD1	TRBJ2-2	TGCGCCAGCAGCTTCACCGGGACAGGTTCCTTCGCGAACACCGGGGAGCTGTTTTTT	CASSFTGTGSFANTGELFF
TRBV5-6	few	TRBD1	TRBJ2-5	TGTGCCAGCAGCGACCGACAGGGGCTGAGGGAGACCCAGTACTTC	CASSDRQGLRETQYF
TRBV5-6	many	TRBD1	TRBJ1-1	TGTGCCAGCGCGACAGGGATGAACACTGAAGCTTTCTTT	CASATGMNTEAFF
TRBV11-2	many	.	TRBJ2-1	TGTGCCAGCAGCTTACGGGAGAAATCCTACAATGAGCAGTTCTTC	CASSLREKSYNEQFF
TRBV29-1	many	.	TRBJ2-2	TGCAGCGTTGGCGGGACCAAGGGGAACACCGGGGAGCTGTTTTTT	CSVGGTKGNTGELFF
TRBV20-1	many	TRBD2	TRBJ2-2	TGCAGTGCTAGACCGGATGGCGGGGGGGCCACCGGGGAGCTGTTTTTT	CSARPDGGGATGELFF
TRBV20-1	many	TRBD2	TRBJ2-1	TGCAGTGCTAGAGATCGGAAGCGGGGGGTTCTCAATGAGCAGTTCTTC	CSARDRKRGVLNEQFF
TRBV4-1	many	TRBD1	TRBJ2-3	TGCGCCAGCAGCCAACTCTACAGGGGACGAGGTCTTTCCACAGATACGCAGTATTTT	CASSQLYRGRGLSTDTQYF
TRBV7-8	many	.	TRBJ1-2	TGTGCCAGCAGCTTTTCCCTGGACTATGGCTACACCTTC	CASSFSLDYGYTF
TRBV7-2	many	TRBD1	TRBJ1-3	TGTGCCAGCAGCTCCCGGGACAGCCGAAACACCATATATTTT	CASSSRDSRNTIYF
TRBV9	many	.	TRBJ2-3	TGTGCCAGCAGCGTAAGAGAAGATACGCAGTATTTT	CASSVREDTQYF
TRBV5-6	many	.	TRBJ2-2	TGTGCCAGCATCATCAGGGTTGGCACCGGGGAGCTGTTTTTT	CASIIRVGTGELFF
TRBV28	many	TRBD2	TRBJ2-1	TGTGCCAGCAGCCCACTAGCGGGATACTACAATGAGCAGTTCTTC	CASSPLAGYYNEQFF
TRBV7-9	many	.	TRBJ1-6	TGTGCCAGCAGCTTAGGAGCAGTGGATAATTCACCCCTCCACTTT	CASSLGAVDNSPLHF
TRBV28	many	.	TRBJ2-1	TGTGCCAGCAGAAAGGAGGGGATCTACAATGAGCAGTTCTTC	CASRKEGIYNEQFF
TRBV6-5	many	TRBD1	TRBJ1-6	TGTGCCAGCCAAGTTAGTGGACAGGGGAATTCACCCCTCCACTTT	CASQVSGQGNSPLHF
TRBV20-1	many	.	TRBJ1-6	TGCAGTGCTAGAGATAACGACAGGAGCTCCTATAATTCACCCCTCCACTTT	CSARDNDRSSYNSPLHF
TRBV24-1	.	.	TRBJ2-1	TGTGCCACCAGTGATGAGACGTACAATGAGCAGTTCTTC	CATSDETYNEQFF
TRBV20-1	many	TRBD2	TRBJ2-1	TGCAGTGCGCATAAAACTAGCGGGAGGGCCGGCTTAGAGCAGTTCTTC	CSAHKTSGRAGLEQFF
TRBV21-1	once	.	TRBJ2-1	TGTGCCAGCAGCGATCAGGGGTCAGGGACCGGATACAATGAGCAGTTCTTC	CASSDQGSGTGYNEQFF
TRBV6-5	many	.	TRBJ1-6	TGTGCCAGCAGCAGGACAGCGATGTACTCACCCCTCCACTTT	CASSRTAMYSPLHF
TRBV12-3/TRBV12-4	many	.	TRBJ1-2	TGTGCCAGCAGTCCAGGGTTTGACTATGGCTACACCTTC	CASSPGFDYGYTF
TRBV12-3/TRBV12-4	many	TRBD1	TRBJ2-5	TGTGCCAGCAGTGGATGGGACAGGGGGACGGAGACCCAGTACTTC	CASSGWDRGTETQYF
TRBV20-1	many	.	TRBJ2-1	TGCAGTGCTACCCCCAGCGAGATCTCCTACAATGAGCAGTTCTTC	CSATPSEISYNEQFF
TRBV20-1	many	.	TRBJ1-6	TGCAGTGCTCCCGACAGAAGCTCCTATAATTCACCCCTCCACTTT	CSAPDRSSYNSPLHF
TRBV20-1	many	.	TRBJ2-7	TGCAGTGCTAGAGGACCTGACTACGAGCAGTACTTC	CSARGPDYEQYF
TRBV7-8	many	.	TRBJ2-1	TGTGCCAGCAGCCGGGACCCCTTACGCTCCTACAATGAGCAGTTCTTC	CASSRDPLRSYNEQFF
TRBV28	many	.	TRBJ2-7	TGTGCCAGCAGAGAAATCGGGCGCGACTCCTACGAGCAGTACTTC	CASREIGRDSYEQYF
TRBV11-2	many	.	TRBJ1-1	TGTGCCAGCAGCACCTACAGGGATGGTTGTGCAGCTTTCTTT	CASSTYRDGCAAFF
TRBV9	many	TRBD1	TRBJ1-5	TGTGCCAGCAGCGTAGGGACAGGAGGTGGTCAGCCCCAGCATTTT	CASSVGTGGGQPQHF
TRBV5-1	many	.	TRBJ2-7	TGCGCCAGCAGCTTGGTTCAGGGTGGTTACGAGCAGTACTTC	CASSLVQGGYEQYF
TRBV20-1	many	TRBD2	TRBJ2-3	TGCAGTGCTAGAGACGCCCAGCGGGAGGCCTACACAGATACGCAGTATTTT	CSARDAQREAYTDTQYF
TRBV28	many	.	TRBJ2-5	TGTGCCAGCTCTGGGACAAATCAAGAGACCCAGTACTTC	CASSGTNQETQYF
TRBV12-3/TRBV12-4	many	.	TRBJ2-3	TGTGCCAGCAGTCCCCTGGCGTTAGGCACAGATACGCAGTATTTT	CASSPLALGTDTQYF
TRBV20-1	many	TRBD1	TRBJ2-1	TGCAGTGCTAGAACGGGGACAGGGGCCTCCTACAATGAGCAGTTCTTC	CSARTGTGASYNEQFF
TRBV20-1	many	.	TRBJ2-2	TGCAGTGCTAGAGACCTTAGGACCCACCCGGCCGGGGAGCTGTTTTTT	CSARDLRTHPAGELFF
TRBV27	many	.	TRBJ2-2	TGTGCCAGCAGCAACAGGGACACCGGGGAGCTGTTTTTT	CASSNRDTGELFF
TRBV12-2	.	.	TRBJ2-7	TGTGCAAGCCGGAGGGCCGCATACGAGCAGTACTTC	CASRRAAYEQYF